The next 32 T cell receptor beta chains were all read from a single sample in a study of CD8 T cells in Susac syndrome. It was with random hexamers that roughly 0.5 to 1 ug RNA was reverse transcribed. TCRdb re-called the immunoSEQ multiplex PCR reads with MiXCR, one entry per CDR3 protein. In the table there are about 300,000 distinct CDR3 sequences, 92% of which are singletons. The sample taken for sequencing was CD4+ T cells from PBMCs. These receptors were collected from a human donor with multiple sclerosis.

The genes are TRBV7-9 and TRBJ2-5, with 7 nucleotides matching TRBD1. The CDR3 spans 14 residues. Germline CDR1 is SEHNR and CDR2 is FQNEAQ (reference sequence). Trimming removed 3 bases from V and 6 bases from J; junction bases left unmatched: 7. CDR3 bases: TGTGCCAGCAGCTTCAGGCAGGGGGAAAAGACCCAGTACTTC. It yields the protein CASSFRQGEKTQYF.

V usage is TRBV9 and J usage is TRBJ2-1, with TRBD2 matching over 8 bases. The CDR3 runs to 15 residues. In germline, CDR1 is SGDLS, CDR2 YYNGEE. The V gene end was trimmed by 3 bases and the J gene end by 2 bases; junction bases not matched to a gene: 4. As DNA, the CDR3 is TGTGCCAGCAGCGCGACTAGCGTCACCTACAATGAGCAGTTCTTC. It translates to CASSATSVTYNEQFF.

CDR3 sequence: CSARMTGRVNTIYF. CDR3 nucleotide sequence: TGCAGTGCTAGGATGACAGGTCGGGTAAACACCATATATTTT. The chain couples TRBV20-1 to TRBJ1-3; tentative D call: TRBD1 (6 bases). Between the trimmed V and J ends, which lost 3 bases and 6 bases, there was a span of 15 bases. CDR3 length equals 14 residues. Germline CDR1 DFQATT, CDR2 SNEGSKA (reference sequence).

The chain has TRBV18 and TRBJ2-3, with D perhaps matching TRBD2 (6 bases). This CDR3 comprises 16 residues. V gave up 1 base and J gave up 2 bases, with 13 bases separating them. Per the germline V gene, CDR1 is KGHSH and CDR2 is LQKENI. The CDR3 DNA reads TGTGCCAGCTCACCACGGAGGGCAGGGTCCACAGATACGCAGTATTTT. This translates into CASSPRRAGSTDTQYF.

V is TRBV15 and J is TRBJ2-3; D may be TRBD2 (6 bases). Trimming stripped 1 base from V and 6 bases from J, with 23 bases between. CDR1 is LNHNV, CDR2 YYDKDF, per germline (reference sequence). The CDR3 is made up of 18 amino acids. The DNA for the CDR3 is TGTGCCACCAGCAGAGCGGGATTTAGTAACCGGGACTTGGATACGCAGTATTTT. Translating gives CATSRAGFSNRDLDTQYF.

This clonotype showed up just once. The CDR3 sequence: CSARVVGINEKLFF. CDR3 DNA sequence: TGCAGTGCTAGAGTAGTGGGTATTAATGAAAAACTGTTTTTT. The chain has TRBV20-1 and TRBJ1-4; D is ambiguous. Deletions cut 1 base from V and 4 bases from J, with 10 bases between. The length of the CDR3 is 14 residues. Germline assignment: CDR1 DFQATT and CDR2 SNEGSKA (reference sequence).

This clonotype was observed a few times. J is TRBJ2-3 and V is TRBV3-1; no clear D. The CDR3 length is 15 residues. With 0 bases removed from V and 6 bases from J, the gap between germline ends came to 13 bases. The germline gives CDR1 LGHDT, CDR2 YNNKEL (reference sequence). The DNA for the CDR3 is TGTGCCAGCAGCCAAGATCTCACCGCCTGGGATACGCAGTATTTT. This sequence encodes CASSQDLTAWDTQYF.

This sequence joins TRBV12-3 or TRBV12-4 and TRBJ1-1; the match to TRBD1 covers 7 bases. The ends lost 6 bases at V and 6 bases at J; junction bases unmatched: 7. This CDR3 region has 13 residues. This CDR3 reads CASRVTGEAEAFF. CDR3 bases: TGTGCCAGCAGGGTAACAGGGGAGGCTGAAGCTTTCTTT.

This rearrangement joins TRBV20-1 to TRBJ1-2; no firm D call. CDR1 is DFQATT and CDR2 is SNEGSKA in the germline V gene (reference sequence). The CDR3 runs to 12 residues. Trimming stripped 0 bases from V and 5 bases from J, with 7 bases between. The CDR3 spells CSARDPVYGYTF. CDR3 DNA sequence: TGCAGTGCTAGAGACCCCGTATATGGCTACACCTTC.

This clonotype was found once. The junction differs from germline at one of its ends, possibly a read error. CDR3 nucleotides: TGCAGTGCCAGAGAGGCAGGTCACGAGCAGTACTTC. Translation: CSAREAGHEQYF. The V and J genes are TRBV20-1 and TRBJ2-7; no firm D call. Germline V gives CDR1 DFQATT, CDR2 SNEGSKA (reference sequence). The CDR3 sequence is 12 residues long.

The V and J genes are TRBV6-1 and TRBJ1-1; D gene uncertain. This CDR3 is 13 amino acids long. The V gene lost 3 bases and the J gene lost 4 bases, with 9 bases spanning the gap. Germline V lookup: CDR1 MNHNS, CDR2 SASEGT. CDR3 bases: TGTGCCAGCAGTGATGGGCTAGCCACTGAAGCTTTCTTT. Residues: CASSDGLATEAFF.

This rearrangement joins TRBV7-9 to TRBJ1-6; the D is unclear. Trimming removed 5 bases at V and 10 bases at J, with 24 bases between. The CDR3 totals 17 residues. Germline V gene lookup returns CDR1 SEHNR and CDR2 FQNEAQ (reference sequence). CDR3 region: CASSLSRDRALGSPLHF. In DNA, the CDR3 is TGTGCCAGCAGCCTCTCCCGCGATAGAGCTCTGGGGTCACCCCTCCACTTT.

V usage is TRBV3-1 and J usage is TRBJ2-2; 7 bases are shared with TRBD1. V was pared by 1 base and J by 0 bases, with 5 bases of the junction left unmatched. CDR1 and CDR2 from the germline V gene are LGHDT and YNNKEL (reference sequence). The CDR3 loop spans 17 amino acids. The CDR3 DNA is TGTGCCAGCAGCCAAGGTCCGGGACAGTCGAACACCGGGGAGCTGTTTTTT. Translation: CASSQGPGQSNTGELFF.

CDR3 amino acids: CASSIAWTATYEQYF. CDR3 DNA: TGTGCCAGTAGTATAGCTTGGACTGCGACCTACGAGCAGTACTTC. J is TRBJ2-7 and V is TRBV19, with D tentatively TRBD2 (5 bases). Trimming stripped 1 base from V and 2 bases from J, with 12 bases between. The CDR3 contains 15 residues. CDR1 LNHDA and CDR2 SQIVND come from the germline V gene (reference sequence).

The V call is TRBV19, the J call TRBJ2-2, with 9 bases aligning to TRBD1. V shed 6 bases, J shed 3 bases, and the junction held 8 bases outside the gene matches. This CDR3 contains 16 residues. Germline assignment: CDR1 LNHDA and CDR2 SQIVND (reference sequence). The CDR3 loop is CASSNDRGSYTGELFF. CDR3 DNA: TGTGCCAGTAGCAACGACAGGGGGTCCTACACCGGGGAGCTGTTTTTT. Using reference TRBV19 and TRBJ2-2 for the parts outside the CDR3, the full variable domain is DGGITQSPKYLFRKEGQNVTLSCEQNLNHDAMYWYRQDPGQGLRLIYYSQIVNDFQKGDIAEGYSVSREKKESFPLTVTSAQKNPTAFYLCASSNDRGSYTGELFFGEGSRLTVL.

The genes are TRBV3-1 and TRBJ2-2; 11 bases are a match to TRBD2. Germline CDR1 and CDR2: LGHDT and YNNKEL (reference sequence). The CDR3 runs 16 residues. The trim removed 1 base at V and 4 bases at J, leaving 2 bases unmatched. Written as DNA, the CDR3 is TGTGCCAGCAGCCAAGCTAGCGGGGGGCCCACCGGGGAGCTGTTTTTT. Residues: CASSQASGGPTGELFF.

CDR3 sequence (DNA): TGTGCCAGCAGTGAAGCCGGGACAGCCCCCTACAATGAGCAGTTCTTC. Its protein is CASSEAGTAPYNEQFF. The chain carries TRBV6-1 and TRBJ2-1; 7 bases are shared with TRBD1. V dropped 0 bases and J dropped 2; count of bases not matched to a gene: 4. CDR1 MNHNS and CDR2 SASEGT come from the germline V gene. The CDR3 spans 16 residues.

V and J are TRBV7-9 and TRBJ2-1, with 9 positions matching TRBD1. Germline lookup yields CDR1 SEHNR and CDR2 FQNEAQ (reference sequence). The CDR3 is made up of 15 amino acids. V was pared by 6 bases and J by 3 bases, with 6 bases of the junction left unmatched. In DNA form, the CDR3 reads TGTGCCAGCAGGGCTGGGACAGGGAACTACAATGAGCAGTTCTTC. This sequence encodes CASRAGTGNYNEQFF.

V and J are TRBV5-4 and TRBJ2-5; 9 bases match TRBD2. This CDR3 has 15 residues. J was trimmed by 3 bases and V by 1 base; bases with no gene match: 4. The germline CDR1 and CDR2 sequences are SGHNT and YYREEE (reference sequence). The CDR3 DNA sequence: TGTGCCAGCAGCTTGACGACTAGCGGTGAAGAGACCCAGTACTTC. It specifies CASSLTTSGEETQYF.

This clonotype appeared once. The chain carries TRBV2 and TRBJ2-3; D call uncertain. Germline CDR1 SNHLY, CDR2 FYNNEI. CDR3 length: 13 amino acids. With 1 base removed from V and 8 bases from J, the gap between germline ends came to 10 bases. As DNA, the CDR3 is TGTGCCAGCAGTGAAGATTGGTCTAGTACGCAGTATTTT. Protein: CASSEDWSSTQYF.

The DNA for the CDR3 is TGTGCCAGCAGCCCGGTCGCGAACACCGGGGAGCTGTTTTTT. It codes for CASSPVANTGELFF. The chain joins TRBV7-2 to TRBJ2-2; no clear D. The V end was cut by 5 bases, the J end by 0 bases, with 7 bases between. This CDR3 region has 14 residues. Germline loops: CDR1 SGHTA, CDR2 FQGNSA.

This clonotype has a single count. The rearrangement links TRBV9 to TRBJ2-1, with D uncertain. The CDR3 runs to 17 residues. V lost 0 bases to trimming and J lost 8 bases, with 21 bases between them. Germline V gene lookup returns CDR1 SGDLS and CDR2 YYNGEE. The CDR3 loop reads CASSVDPRPSGGDEQFF. CDR3 sequence (DNA): TGTGCCAGCAGCGTAGACCCTAGGCCCTCCGGTGGGGATGAGCAGTTCTTC.

The chain uses TRBV12-3 or TRBV12-4 and TRBJ1-6; D possibly corresponds to TRBD1 (6 bases). V was clipped by 6 bases and J by 10 bases, with 19 bases between them. The length of the CDR3 is 15 residues. The CDR3 region is CASRGRQGRGSPLHF. The CDR3 DNA reads TGTGCCAGCAGGGGACGGCAGGGGAGAGGCTCACCCCTCCACTTT.

The chain employs TRBV3-1 and TRBJ2-7, with 8 bases matching TRBD1. Germline trimming cut 2 bases from V and 5 bases from J; bases unmatched to any gene: 14. Germline CDR1 reads LGHDT; CDR2 reads YNNKEL (reference sequence). The CDR3 is 17 residues long. This chain's CDR3 is CASSQSRGRTGYHEQYF. CDR3 nucleotides: TGTGCCAGCAGCCAAAGTAGGGGAAGGACAGGGTACCACGAGCAGTACTTC.

The V gene is TRBV12-3 or TRBV12-4, the J gene TRBJ2-1; no clear D gene. The CDR3 length is 14 residues. V was shortened by 3 bases and J by 4 bases, with 10 bases between the two germline ends. The CDR3 DNA follows: TGTGCCAGCAGTTTTAGGGCCTTATACAATGAGCAGTTCTTC. It translates to CASSFRALYNEQFF.

The chain couples TRBV15 to TRBJ2-1, with a tentative D call TRBD1 (6 bases). The CDR3 spans 16 residues. Germline CDR1 and CDR2: LNHNV and YYDKDF (reference sequence). Deletions cut 0 bases from V and 1 base from J, with 10 bases between. DNA for the CDR3: TGTGCCACCAGCAGAGACCTCGACAGGTCCTACAATGAGCAGTTCTTC. Translating gives CATSRDLDRSYNEQFF.

The V call is TRBV7-3, the J call TRBJ1-1; maybe TRBD1 (5 bases). CDR1 and CDR2 (germline): SGHTA, FQGTGA. Trimming shortened V by 1 base and J by 3 bases, and 12 bases separated the two germline ends. The CDR3 covers 15 residues. The CDR3 DNA sequence: TGTGCCAGCAGCTTAAGCCAGGGAGGTTACACTGAAGCTTTCTTT. Amino acid sequence: CASSLSQGGYTEAFF.

The chain links TRBV5-4 to TRBJ2-5; 9 bases are a match to TRBD2. CDR3 length equals 15 residues. Germline CDR1 SGHNT, CDR2 YYREEE (reference sequence). With 0 bases clipped from V and 4 bases from J, the junction kept 4 bases outside the gene matches. The CDR3 nucleotides read TGTGCCAGCAGCTTGGGAGCGGGGGGTCGAGAGACCCAGTACTTC. Translation: CASSLGAGGRETQYF.

This clonotype came up once. This sequence joins TRBV7-8 and TRBJ2-2, with D possibly being TRBD1 (5 bases). Germline V gives CDR1 SGHVS, CDR2 FQNEAQ. The CDR3 loop spans 14 amino acids. The ends were cut back, 5 bases at V and 4 bases at J, with 11 bases in the middle. In DNA form, the CDR3 reads TGTGCCAGCAGCCCAGCCAGGGTCACCGGGGAGCTGTTTTTT. Translated, it gives CASSPARVTGELFF.

The chain joins TRBV6-9 to TRBJ1-6, with D possibly being TRBD1 (5 bases). The V end was cut by 2 bases, the J end by 3 bases, with 11 bases between. The CDR3 sequence is 16 residues long. Germline V CDR1 and CDR2: MNHGY, SVAAGI. The CDR3 nucleotides read TGTGCCAGCAGTTATGGGGGGGGTTTCTATAATTCACCCCTCCACTTT. Protein: CASSYGGGFYNSPLHF.

V is TRBV5-1 and J is TRBJ1-1, with D possibly matching TRBD1 (5 bases). The CDR3 is 15 amino acids. Germline CDR1 SGHRS, CDR2 YFSETQ. Trimming shortened V by 4 bases and J by 3 bases, and 16 bases separated the two germline ends. CDR3 nucleotides: TGCGCCAGCAGCGTGGGGGACGGACCACACACTGAAGCTTTCTTT. Its protein product is CASSVGDGPHTEAFF.

The chain uses TRBV18 and TRBJ1-2; D not certain. The V and J ends lost 0 bases and 6 bases respectively, with 14 bases between them. CDR3 length: 15 amino acids. Looked up from germline, CDR1 is KGHSH and CDR2 is LQKENI. For the CDR3, the DNA is TGTGCCAGCTCACCACCGAATTTACATCCGGATGGCTACACCTTC. This translates into CASSPPNLHPDGYTF.